Listed below are T cell receptor beta chains from one sample, sequenced in a study of blood T cell repertoires in COVID-19. Method: immunoSEQ multiplex PCR; TCRdb's copy keeps in-frame clones and lacks some. This table has some 90,000 clones, roughly 80% appearing once. Sequenced: peripheral blood. The receptors stem from a human donor in a cohort sampled during active COVID-19. CDR3s include the opening cysteine and the closing phenylalanine or tryptophan. The D gene is left open where the match is weak.

CDR3 protein	CDR3 length	V gene	J gene	D gene
CASSHRGGELFF	12	TRBV6-5	TRBJ2-2	TRBD1
CASSLWARPGYEQYF	15	TRBV5-4	TRBJ2-7	.
CSARGGYEQYF	11	TRBV20-1	TRBJ2-7	.
CASSGDRDYEQYF	13	TRBV5-1	TRBJ2-7	TRBD1
CASREGSGSYNEQFF	15	TRBV6-5	TRBJ2-1	.
CASSISGTNTGELFF	15	TRBV9	TRBJ2-2	TRBD2
CASSPPRTVQETQYF	15	TRBV28	TRBJ2-5	.
CASSVAGVTGELFF	14	TRBV9	TRBJ2-2	.
CASSEYRYYGDSEAFF	16	TRBV2	TRBJ1-1	.
CASSLGSTGTGLDEQYF	17	TRBV5-1	TRBJ2-7	TRBD1
CASSEDIWNQPQHF	14	TRBV9	TRBJ1-5	.
CASSSDSAYEQYF	13	TRBV5-1	TRBJ2-7	.
CSARVIYEQYF	11	TRBV20-1	TRBJ2-7	.
CASSRTESYGYTF	13	TRBV18	TRBJ1-2	.
CASSEVVGISTYEQYF	16	TRBV6-1	TRBJ2-7	.
CASSLSWGGGNTIYF	15	TRBV27	TRBJ1-3	.
CASSFQAGRETQYF	14	TRBV28	TRBJ2-5	.
CASSLGLGGESSYNEQFF	18	TRBV7-2	TRBJ2-1	.
CASSFGTGFEQYF	13	TRBV5-6	TRBJ2-7	.
CASSYGQVNTEAFF	14	TRBV6-5	TRBJ1-1	TRBD1
CASSMEGTLYEQYF	14	TRBV19	TRBJ2-7	.
CSAIGDDTQYF	11	TRBV20-1	TRBJ2-3	.
CASSQGYSSYEQYF	14	TRBV14	TRBJ2-7	.
CASSVDRARQYF	12	TRBV2	TRBJ2-7	TRBD1
CASSLGQGAYNEQFF	15	TRBV5-1	TRBJ2-1	TRBD1
CASSPGTSGTQETQYF	16	TRBV5-1	TRBJ2-5	TRBD2
CASSPRLQSNQPQHF	15	TRBV19	TRBJ1-5	.
CASSINRGPQHF	12	TRBV19	TRBJ1-5	TRBD1
CASSDRVSYEQYF	13	TRBV27	TRBJ2-7	TRBD1
CASSGGQGLEGYTF	14	TRBV2	TRBJ1-2	TRBD1
CSVAYRADTEAFF	13	TRBV29-1	TRBJ1-1	.
CSAPRGFEQYF	11	TRBV20-1	TRBJ2-7	TRBD1
CASSLRGNSGANVLTF	16	TRBV5-1	TRBJ2-6	.
CASSITGTGLNTIYF	15	TRBV19	TRBJ1-3	TRBD1
CASSSGQANQPQHF	14	TRBV18	TRBJ1-5	.
CASSFGGGTEAFF	13	TRBV12-3/TRBV12-4	TRBJ1-1	.
CASSQMSAGVDEQYF	15	TRBV4-2	TRBJ2-7	TRBD2
CASSQRQGTYEQYF	14	TRBV5-4	TRBJ2-7	TRBD1
CASPRETQYF	10	TRBV6-8	TRBJ2-5	.
CAWSYGLPGGEKLFF	15	TRBV30	TRBJ1-4	.
CASTYAPSGRAPETQYF	17	TRBV5-1	TRBJ2-5	TRBD2
CASSLARLAGRSYEQYF	17	TRBV5-6	TRBJ2-7	TRBD2
CASGSGGEKLFF	12	TRBV3-1/TRBV3-2	TRBJ1-4	TRBD1
CASKDPNSEQYF	12	TRBV2	TRBJ2-7	.
CATMEALGRGPYEQYF	16	TRBV19	TRBJ2-7	.
CASSITGPTNEKLFF	15	TRBV19	TRBJ1-4	.
CASSTNSGGLPYEQYF	16	TRBV28	TRBJ2-7	.
CASSLDRTGVHEQYF	15	TRBV11-2	TRBJ2-7	TRBD1
CASRGRTGASYNSPLHF	17	TRBV19	TRBJ1-6	.
CASSLGRSGVNTEAFF	16	TRBV5-4	TRBJ1-1	.
CASRAMGLYNEQFF	14	TRBV7-2	TRBJ2-1	.
CASTQLAGGYEQYF	14	TRBV6-5	TRBJ2-7	TRBD2
CASSLPANYGYTF	13	TRBV12-3/TRBV12-4	TRBJ1-2	.
CASSLEGVRGYTF	13	TRBV5-1	TRBJ1-2	.
CASSPRDTYGYTF	13	TRBV7-2	TRBJ1-2	.
CASSPPVGGKEKLFF	15	TRBV18	TRBJ1-4	.
CASKQVNEQYF	11	TRBV28	TRBJ2-7	.
CASSLPLTGERAFF	14	TRBV28	TRBJ1-1	TRBD1